Listed below are T cell receptor beta chains from one sample, sequenced in a study of blood T cells in healthy people across ages. TCRdb called the 5' RACE reads again in MiXCR, with one record for every CDR3 protein. There are about 830,000 distinct CDR3 sequences in the sample; roughly 60% occur only once, and approximately 20% lies in the top ten. The sequencing input was blood. The receptors were gathered from a man aged 30 to 39 in good health. Each CDR3 is given with its conserved first and last residue. The D gene is left open where the match is weak. The size entry is marked missing in some rows and otherwise reads once, few, many or a size class.

cdr3_length clone_size d_call j_call v_call cdr3_aa cdr3_nt
13 - - TRBJ2-7 TRBV29-1 CSAYSDRAYEQYF TGCAGCGCTTACTCGGACAGAGCCTACGAGCAGTACTTC
15 - TRBD2 TRBJ2-5 TRBV5-1 CASSRGLAVQETQYF TGCGCCAGCAGCAGGGGACTAGCGGTGCAAGAGACCCAGTACTTC
15 - TRBD1 TRBJ2-4 TRBV12-3/TRBV12-4 CASSSPDRGPNIQYF TGTGCCAGCAGTTCCCCTGACAGGGGGCCAAACATTCAGTACTTC
16 - TRBD2 TRBJ2-1 TRBV5-1 CASSPGTSGSMGEQFF TGCGCCAGCAGCCCCGGGACTAGCGGGTCAATGGGTGAGCAGTTCTTC
16 - - TRBJ1-1 TRBV7-9 CASSLSTSTENTEAFF TGTGCCAGCAGCTTGAGTACGAGTACCGAGAACACTGAAGCTTTCTTT
13 few - TRBJ2-3 TRBV9 CASSVGGKDTQYF TGTGCCAGCAGCGTAGGGGGAAAAGATACGCAGTATTTT
17 - TRBD1 TRBJ2-1 TRBV7-9 CASSRRGQGESSNEQFF TGTGCCAGCAGCAGACGAGGACAGGGCGAGAGTAGCAATGAGCAGTTCTTC
17 - - TRBJ2-4 TRBV12-3/TRBV12-4 CASSLAYDAIAKNIQYF TGTGCCAGCAGTTTAGCTTATGATGCGATAGCCAAAAACATTCAGTACTTC
14 - - TRBJ2-1 TRBV20-1 CSARGAPTYNEQFF TGCAGTGCTAGAGGGGCGCCTACCTACAATGAGCAGTTCTTC
13 - - TRBJ2-3 TRBV10-3 CAIRQDGTDTQYF TGTGCCATCCGTCAGGATGGCACAGATACGCAGTATTTT
11 - - TRBJ2-5 TRBV7-9 CASSSGPGVYF TGTGCCAGCAGCTCGGGACCAGGGGTGTACTTC
19 - TRBD2 TRBJ2-1 TRBV13 CASSLLLEGTSGRESEQFF TGTGCCAGCAGCTTACTTCTAGAGGGGACTAGCGGGAGAGAAAGTGAGCAGTTCTTC
14 few TRBD2 TRBJ2-1 TRBV24-1 CATSAEREYDEQFF TGTGCCACCAGTGCCGAGCGGGAGTACGATGAGCAGTTCTTC
18 - TRBD2 TRBJ2-1 TRBV9 CASSPTISHGTIVNEQFF TGTGCCAGCAGCCCAACTATTTCCCACGGGACTATAGTCAATGAGCAGTTCTTC
15 - - TRBJ2-7 TRBV28 CASSLFGGTRYEQYF TGTGCCAGCAGTTTATTTGGCGGGACCCGGTACGAGCAGTACTTC
13 - - TRBJ2-7 TRBV20-1 CSARETATYEQYF TGCAGTGCGAGAGAGACAGCTACCTACGAGCAGTACTTC
14 - - TRBJ2-3 TRBV29-1 CSVESALLGDTQYF TGCAGCGTTGAATCCGCGCTCTTGGGAGATACGCAGTATTTT
13 - TRBD1 TRBJ1-2 TRBV5-6 CASSNRGSYGYTF TGTGCCAGCAGTAACAGGGGTAGCTATGGCTACACCTTC
14 - TRBD2 TRBJ2-1 TRBV2 CASPGLAGVSEQFF TGTGCCAGCCCTGGACTAGCGGGGGTTAGTGAGCAGTTCTTC
12 few - TRBJ2-1 TRBV7-9 CASSYLPNEQFF TGTGCCAGCAGCTACCTGCCGAATGAGCAGTTCTTC
15 - TRBD2 TRBJ2-1 TRBV5-1 CASSLERGGAGELFF TGCGCCAGCAGCTTGGAGCGGGGGGGCGCCGGGGAGCTGTTCTTC
13 few - TRBJ2-5 TRBV20-1 CSASLTGQETQYF TGCAGTGCTAGCTTAACCGGTCAAGAGACCCAGTACTTC
13 few - TRBJ1-2 TRBV7-9 CASSPGRFYGYTF TGTGCCAGCAGCCCAGGGAGGTTCTATGGCTACACCTTC
12 - - TRBJ1-5 TRBV20-1 CSAREANQPQHF TGCAGTGCTAGAGAGGCGAATCAGCCCCAGCATTTT
11 many TRBD1 TRBJ1-2 TRBV20-1 CSAQGAGGYTF TGCAGTGCCCAGGGGGCCGGTGGCTACACCTTC
13 many TRBD1 TRBJ2-5 TRBV14 CASSRTGQETQYF TGTGCCAGCAGCCGGACAGGCCAAGAGACCCAGTACTTC
14 - - TRBJ2-1 TRBV11-2 CASSSSSSYNEQFF TGTGCCAGCAGCTCTTCTAGCTCCTACAATGAGCAGTTCTTC
17 - TRBD1 TRBJ1-2 TRBV10-3 CAISAVAGQLANYGYTF TGTGCCATCAGTGCTGTGGCGGGACAGCTAGCTAACTATGGCTACACCTTC
14 many TRBD1 TRBJ2-7 TRBV7-2 CASSSTGHGYEQYF TGTGCCAGCAGCTCGACAGGGCACGGCTACGAGCAGTACTTC
14 - TRBD1 TRBJ2-7 TRBV28 CASTLPGQGYEQYF TGTGCCAGCACCCTACCGGGACAGGGCTACGAGCAGTACTTC
12 - - TRBJ1-2 TRBV28 CASSNSYYGYTF TGTGCCAGCAGTAACTCGTACTATGGCTACACCTTC
14 - - TRBJ2-1 TRBV11-2 CASSLDWSAIEQFF TGTGCCAGCAGCTTAGATTGGTCGGCTATTGAGCAGTTCTTC
14 - - TRBJ2-5 TRBV5-1 CASSPDGGGETQYF TGCGCCAGCAGCCCGGACGGGGGTGGAGAGACCCAGTACTTC
16 - TRBD2 TRBJ2-7 TRBV7-2 CASSLAATSGSYEQYF TGTGCCAGCAGCTTAGCGGCGACTAGCGGGTCCTACGAGCAGTACTTC
14 - - TRBJ1-1 TRBV6-2/TRBV6-3 CASSLLSSNTEAFF TGTGCCAGCAGCCTCCTGTCGTCGAACACTGAAGCTTTCTTT
17 - TRBD1 TRBJ1-6 TRBV2 CASNLPGTGGLNSPLHF TGTGCCAGCAACCTGCCCGGGACAGGGGGCTTGAATTCACCCCTCCACTTT